The present T cell receptor beta chain was sequenced within a study of blood T cells in healthy people across ages. Overall study findings and caveats: There was a strong correlation between TCR beta diversity and naive T cell percentage.

The CDR3 contains 15 residues. V was trimmed by 2 bases and J by 1 base, leaving 11 bases between them. Germline values: CDR1 MNHNS, CDR2 SASEGT. Sample-barcoded 5' priming and a J-beta primer mix drove a second PCR of about 7 to 12 cycles. CDR3-containing paired-end reads numbered at least 2.5 million in each sample. MiXCR, applied by TCRdb to the 5' RACE reads, yields one record per CDR3 protein. The sample gives about 1,600,000 distinct CDR3 sequences, 42% of which show up once; 7.9% is in the top ten. This clonotype came up a few times. The antigen is unknown. This TCR was sampled from a young woman in good health. Source material: blood. The chain links TRBV6-1 to TRBJ1-1; perhaps TRBD1 as D (5 bases). CDR3 residues: CASSERGTWNTEAFF. In DNA form, the CDR3 reads TGTGCCAGCAGTGAACGGGGGACGTGGAACACTGAAGCTTTCTTT.